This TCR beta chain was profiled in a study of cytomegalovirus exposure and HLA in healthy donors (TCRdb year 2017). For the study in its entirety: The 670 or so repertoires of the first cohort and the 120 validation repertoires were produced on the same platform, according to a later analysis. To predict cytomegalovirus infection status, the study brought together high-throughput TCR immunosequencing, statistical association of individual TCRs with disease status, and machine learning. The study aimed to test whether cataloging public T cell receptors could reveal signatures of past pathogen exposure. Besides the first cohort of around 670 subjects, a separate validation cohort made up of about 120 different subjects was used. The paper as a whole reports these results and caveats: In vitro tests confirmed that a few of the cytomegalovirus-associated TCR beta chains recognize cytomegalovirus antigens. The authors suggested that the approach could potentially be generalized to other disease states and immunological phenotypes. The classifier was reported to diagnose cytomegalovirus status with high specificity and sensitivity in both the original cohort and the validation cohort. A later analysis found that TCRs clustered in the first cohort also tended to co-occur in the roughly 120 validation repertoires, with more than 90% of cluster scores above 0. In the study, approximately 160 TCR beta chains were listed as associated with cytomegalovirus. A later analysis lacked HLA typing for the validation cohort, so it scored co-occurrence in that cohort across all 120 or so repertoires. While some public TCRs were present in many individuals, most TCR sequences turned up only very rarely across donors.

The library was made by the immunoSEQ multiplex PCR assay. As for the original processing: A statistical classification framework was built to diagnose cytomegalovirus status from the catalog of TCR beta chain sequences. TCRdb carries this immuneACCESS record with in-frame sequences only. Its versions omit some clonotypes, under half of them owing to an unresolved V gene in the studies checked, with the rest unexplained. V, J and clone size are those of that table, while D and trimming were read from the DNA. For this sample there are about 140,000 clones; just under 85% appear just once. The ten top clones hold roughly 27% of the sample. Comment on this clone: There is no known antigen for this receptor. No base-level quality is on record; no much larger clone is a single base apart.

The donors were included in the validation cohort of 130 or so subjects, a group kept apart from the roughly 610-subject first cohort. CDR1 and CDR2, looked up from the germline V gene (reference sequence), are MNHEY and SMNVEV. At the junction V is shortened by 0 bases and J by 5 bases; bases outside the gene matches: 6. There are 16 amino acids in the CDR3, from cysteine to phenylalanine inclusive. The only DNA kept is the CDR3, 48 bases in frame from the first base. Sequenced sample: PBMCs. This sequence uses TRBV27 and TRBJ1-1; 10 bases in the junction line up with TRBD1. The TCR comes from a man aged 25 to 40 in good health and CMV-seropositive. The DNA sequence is TGTGCCAGCAGTTTATCGAAGACAGGGGGCTTTACTGAAGCTTTCTTT. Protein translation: CASSLSKTGGFTEAFF.